The source of this TCR beta chain is a study of patients and donors after allogeneic stem cell transplantation. Trimming took 8 bases from V and 3 from J, leaving 8 bases between them. The germline V gene has CDR1 ENHRY and CDR2 SYGVKD. The CDR3 is 12 residues long. At least ten counts were recorded for this clonotype. Via MiXCR, TCRdb re-called the RT-PCR reads, giving one row per CDR3 protein. The sample has a few hundred thousand distinct CDR3 sequences; roughly an eighth are singletons. The chain recombines TRBV10-3 with TRBJ1-5; no clear D. Input material: blood, either unsorted or a sorted T cell fraction (not recorded which). The origin of this receptor is a human donor who was either an allogeneic HSCT recipient or a stem cell or donor lymphocyte infusion donor (not recorded which). It is not recorded whose cells these are; they may come from a transplant donor. The CDR3 loop is CAIWDNNQPQHF. The DNA for the CDR3 is TGTGCCATCTGGGATAACAATCAGCCCCAGCATTTT.